This is a list of T cell receptor beta chains from one sample in a study of cytomegalovirus exposure and HLA in healthy donors. Sequenced by immunoSEQ multiplex PCR; TCRdb stores in-frame clones only, minus some. The data hold some 240,000 clones, with 85% to 95% observed a single time. Sequencing was performed on PBMCs. Receptors originate from a girl aged 2-10 years in good health and CMV-seronegative. Both conserved end residues are part of each CDR3. The order of the fields is V gene, clone size, D gene, J gene, CDR3 DNA, CDR3 protein. The D gene is left open where the match is weak. Expanded clones are given a class, and other clones once, few, many or no size at all.

TRBV6-6,-,-,TRBJ1-6,TGTGCCAGCAGTTACTCGGCAAGGAGTAATTCACCCCTCCACTTT,CASSYSARSNSPLHF
TRBV6-5,-,-,TRBJ2-1,TGTGCCAGCAGTCTTGGCACCGGGACTCCTGAGTTCTTC,CASSLGTGTPEFF
TRBV9,once,TRBD2,TRBJ2-1,TGTGCCAGCAGCGTAGCAGCGGGGGGGCAGTTCTTC,CASSVAAGGQFF
TRBV19,few,TRBD1,TRBJ2-7,TGTGCCAGTAGTATAGACGGGACAGGGCTGTCCGAGCAGTACTTC,CASSIDGTGLSEQYF
TRBV27,-,-,TRBJ1-5,TGTGCCAGCAGTCTACTCCGAACAGCCCAGCCCCAGCATTTT,CASSLLRTAQPQHF
TRBV6-5,-,TRBD2,TRBJ2-7,TGTGCCAGCAGTTACAAGTGGGCCAGCGGGAGCCAGTACTTC,CASSYKWASGSQYF
TRBV2,-,TRBD1,TRBJ2-7,TGTGCCAGCTCGGGACAGGGGGCCTACTACGAGCAGTACTTC,CASSGQGAYYEQYF
TRBV28,-,-,TRBJ1-6,TGTGCCAGCACCCCGGGGGGGGACGGATTGTATAATTCACCCCTCCACTTT,CASTPGGDGLYNSPLHF
TRBV19,-,-,TRBJ2-7,TGTGCCAGTAGTAGCGGGCAGGGGGGATACGAGCAGTACTTC,CASSSGQGGYEQYF
TRBV20-1,-,-,TRBJ1-3,TGCAGTGCTAGCGCGGGAAACACCATATATTTT,CSASAGNTIYF
TRBV5-8,-,-,TRBJ2-7,TGTGCCAGCAGCTTGTATCGGCAGGCTAATACTCCCTACGAGCAGTACTTC,CASSLYRQANTPYEQYF
TRBV13,-,-,TRBJ2-1,TGTGCCAGCAGCTTTGGCAGGGGATACAATGAGCAGTTCTTC,CASSFGRGYNEQFF
TRBV28,-,-,TRBJ2-7,TGTGCCAGCAGTTCGGGGGAACCGCAGTACTTC,CASSSGEPQYF
TRBV6-1,-,TRBD1,TRBJ2-3,TGTGCCAGCAGTGCACCAGGGGGAACGGGGGATACGCAGTATTTT,CASSAPGGTGDTQYF
TRBV7-9,-,-,TRBJ2-7,TGTGCCAGCAGCTATACAGGGCAGGGCGAGCAGTACTTC,CASSYTGQGEQYF
TRBV9,-,TRBD2,TRBJ2-3,TGTGCCAGCAGCGCCTCGGGAGGGGCTAGGGCACAGGGCACAGATACGCAGTATTTT,CASSASGGARAQGTDTQYF
TRBV15,-,TRBD2,TRBJ2-7,TGTGCCACCAGCACTATAGCGGGGGTTGGAGAGCAGTACTTC,CATSTIAGVGEQYF
TRBV7-8,-,TRBD2,TRBJ2-7,TGTGCCAGCAGCCCAGGGACTAGCGGGGGGTTTGACGAGCAGTACTTC,CASSPGTSGGFDEQYF
TRBV9,-,-,TRBJ1-4,TGTGCCAGCAGCGTAGGTGTTCAGGGTAGGGGAACTGAAAAACTGTTTTTT,CASSVGVQGRGTEKLFF
TRBV10-2,once,-,TRBJ1-5,TGCGCCAGTCGAACCTCCGAGGATCAGCCCCAGCATTTT,CASRTSEDQPQHF
TRBV15,-,-,TRBJ2-5,TGTGCCACCAGCAGAGGGGCAGAAGAGACCCAGTACTTC,CATSRGAEETQYF
TRBV5-1,-,TRBD1,TRBJ2-6,TGCGCCAGCAGCTCAAGTCGACAGGGAAACTCTGGGGCCAACGTCCTGACTTTC,CASSSSRQGNSGANVLTF
TRBV7-8,once,TRBD2,TRBJ2-5,TGTGCCAGCAGCTTACTTAGATTAGCGGGACCGTACCAAGAGACCCAGTACTTC,CASSLLRLAGPYQETQYF
TRBV14,-,TRBD1,TRBJ1-2,TGTGCCAGCAGCTACGGACAGGGAGCGGATGGCTACACCTTC,CASSYGQGADGYTF
TRBV5-4,-,TRBD1,TRBJ2-5,TGTGCCAGCAGCTCGGGACAGCAAGAGACCCAGTACTTC,CASSSGQQETQYF
TRBV5-5,-,-,TRBJ2-2,TGTGCCAGCAGCTGGGGGGTTAGCGGGAACACCGGGGAGCTGTTTTTT,CASSWGVSGNTGELFF
TRBV7-9,once,TRBD2,TRBJ2-1,TGTGCCAGCAGTCCCCCTAGCGGGAGAAATGAGCAGTTCTTC,CASSPPSGRNEQFF
TRBV30,-,-,TRBJ2-2,TGTGCCTGGAGGCCCCGGGGAACGTCGAACACCGGGGAGCTGTTTTTT,CAWRPRGTSNTGELFF
TRBV6-5,-,-,TRBJ2-7,TGTGCCAGCCGTGCGGGGCCCTACGAGCAGTACTTC,CASRAGPYEQYF
TRBV6-5,few,-,TRBJ1-1,TGTGCCAGCAGCTACGACCCAGGGTATCCTGAAGCTTTCTTT,CASSYDPGYPEAFF
TRBV2,-,TRBD2,TRBJ2-3,TGTGCCAGCATCGGGGGAGGGCCCACAGATACGCAGTATTTT,CASIGGGPTDTQYF
TRBV6-1,-,-,TRBJ1-5,TGTGCCAGCAGTGAACAGGGGTATAGCAATCAGCCCCAGCATTTT,CASSEQGYSNQPQHF
TRBV28,-,-,TRBJ2-4,TGTGCCAGCAGTTTACGAGGAACCAAAAACATTCAGTACTTC,CASSLRGTKNIQYF
TRBV28,-,TRBD1,TRBJ1-2,TGTGCCAGCATCCCACAGGGGAACTATGGCTACACCTTC,CASIPQGNYGYTF
TRBV10-3,few,-,TRBJ1-1,TGTGCCATCAGTGAGTCGTTAAACACTGAAGCTTTCTTT,CAISESLNTEAFF
TRBV10-1,-,-,TRBJ2-1,TGCGCCAGCAGCCCCAGTCGGAGCTCCTACAATGAGCAGTTCTTC,CASSPSRSSYNEQFF
TRBV2,once,-,TRBJ2-7,TGTGCCAGCTCCACGGGCGCGGGATCGACCGACGAGCAGTACTTC,CASSTGAGSTDEQYF
TRBV7-3,-,TRBD1,TRBJ1-2,TGTGCCAGCAGCCCCCGGGACAGGGGCGACTATGGCTACACCTTC,CASSPRDRGDYGYTF
TRBV6-5,-,TRBD2,TRBJ2-1,TGTGCCAGCAGAGTGACTAGCGGGAGGGGCAATGAGCAGTTCTTC,CASRVTSGRGNEQFF
TRBV9,-,-,TRBJ2-2,TGTGCCAGCAGCCTGACCTTCAGAGGCACCGGGGAGCTGTTTTTT,CASSLTFRGTGELFF
TRBV29-1,-,TRBD1,TRBJ2-5,TGCAGCGTTGAAGCCGGGACAGAGCAAGAGACCCAGTACTTC,CSVEAGTEQETQYF
TRBV6-1,-,TRBD1,TRBJ2-3,TGTGCCAGCAGTGAAGGGACAGGGCACACAGATACGCAGTATTTT,CASSEGTGHTDTQYF
TRBV6-1,-,-,TRBJ1-2,TGTGCCAGCAGTGGGGCGGGTTATGGCTACACCTTC,CASSGAGYGYTF
TRBV15,-,-,TRBJ2-1,TGTGCCACCAGCAAATGGGACTGGGGGAACTACAATGAGCAGTTCTTC,CATSKWDWGNYNEQFF
TRBV4-1,once,-,TRBJ2-7,TGCGCCAGCAGCCAAGATCCGTTCTACGAGCAGTACTTC,CASSQDPFYEQYF
TRBV27,-,TRBD2,TRBJ2-1,TGTGCCAGCAGTTTAGCACTAGCGGGAGTTCGTGAGCAGTTCTTC,CASSLALAGVREQFF
TRBV25-1,few,TRBD1,TRBJ2-2,TGTGCCAGCAGTGAGGGACAGGGGACCGGGGAGCTGTTTTTT,CASSEGQGTGELFF
TRBV28,once,TRBD1,TRBJ1-6,TGTGCCAGCAGCCTCCCCGGGACAGTTGATTCACCCCTCCACTTT,CASSLPGTVDSPLHF
TRBV5-1,-,-,TRBJ2-1,TGCGCCAGCAGCCCCCGGGGGACAGAGGGGCGGTTGAATGAGCAGTTCTTC,CASSPRGTEGRLNEQFF
TRBV19,-,TRBD1,TRBJ1-5,TGTGCCAGTGTCAGGGGGCAAGTTGGGAGCAATCAGCCCCAGCATTTT,CASVRGQVGSNQPQHF
TRBV4-1,-,-,TRBJ2-5,TGCGCCAGCAGCCAAGTCCCACAGGGCGGCGCGTCGTCCCAGTACTTC,CASSQVPQGGASSQYF
TRBV5-5,-,TRBD1,TRBJ2-5,TGTGCCAGCAGCCAAACGACAGGGGCAGAGACCCAGTACTTC,CASSQTTGAETQYF
TRBV10-1,-,-,TRBJ1-1,TGCGCCAGCAGTACAGGGAATAGTAAAGCTTTCTTT,CASSTGNSKAFF
TRBV27,-,TRBD1,TRBJ1-5,TGTGCCAGCAGTCCGGCGACAGGGGAGTGGCCCCAGCATTTT,CASSPATGEWPQHF
TRBV18,-,TRBD1,TRBJ1-5,TGTGCCAGCTCACCACTCCCCGGGACAGGGGGTGGTCAGCCCCAGCATTTT,CASSPLPGTGGGQPQHF
TRBV6-1,-,TRBD1,TRBJ1-2,TGTGCCAGCAGTGAACCCGGACAGGGAGGAAGGTATGGCTACACCTTC,CASSEPGQGGRYGYTF
TRBV11-1,-,TRBD2,TRBJ2-7,TGTGCCAGCAGTCACGAGCGGGACCCTAGCGAGCAGTACTTC,CASSHERDPSEQYF
TRBV5-6,-,-,TRBJ2-1,TGTGCCAGCAGCTGGGGAGGGGGGGCTGGTGAGCAGTTCTTC,CASSWGGGAGEQFF
TRBV5-6,once,-,TRBJ1-5,TGTGCCAGCAGCTGGGGACACCGTAGCAATCAGCCCCAGCATTTT,CASSWGHRSNQPQHF
TRBV9,-,-,TRBJ1-1,TGTGCCAGCAGCGCCTCTGACAGTAGGTATGGCACTGAAGCTTTCTTT,CASSASDSRYGTEAFF